This T cell receptor (beta chain) emerged from a study of cytomegalovirus exposure and HLA in healthy donors. About the study: Within an early data release were 80 million to 90 million unique TCRs drawn from HLA-typed donors. In terms of ancestry, the Caucasian-associated cluster contained more than 65% of the 350 to 450 genotyped donors.

Regarding the study as a whole: Data from an earlier analysis indicated that most TCR beta V segments were productive either about 90% or about 30% of the time.

V was cut by 2 bases and J by 5 bases, with 4 bases left in between. The CDR3 contains 11 residues. Germline V CDR1 and CDR2: SGHDT, YYEEEE. PCR involved 60 Vbeta and 13 Jbeta primers. Measured with immunoSEQ multiplex PCR; TCRdb has only the in-frame clones, and not every one. The repertoire includes about 140,000 clones, approximately 79% of them detected once, and approximately 0.9% sits in the top ten. About this clone: As yet, its antigen is unknown.

Sequencing used PBMCs. The sequence came from a man younger than 30 in good health and CMV-seronegative. This chain connects TRBV5-6 to TRBJ1-1; the D is unclear. In nucleotides, the CDR3 is TGTGCCAGCAGCTTACGGACTGAAGCTTTCTTT. Amino acid sequence: CASSLRTEAFF.